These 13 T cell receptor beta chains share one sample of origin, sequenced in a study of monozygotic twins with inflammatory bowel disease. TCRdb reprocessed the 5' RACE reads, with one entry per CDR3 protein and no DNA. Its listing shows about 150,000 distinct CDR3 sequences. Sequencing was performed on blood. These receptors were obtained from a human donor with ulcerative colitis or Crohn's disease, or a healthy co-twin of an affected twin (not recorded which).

The CDR3: CASTNRALRANTEAFF. This sequence joins TRBV19 and TRBJ1-1; TCRdb's D call, TRBD1, is unchecked because there is no DNA. Germline V gene data show CDR1 as LNHDA and CDR2 as SQIVND (reference sequence). This CDR3 comprises 16 residues.

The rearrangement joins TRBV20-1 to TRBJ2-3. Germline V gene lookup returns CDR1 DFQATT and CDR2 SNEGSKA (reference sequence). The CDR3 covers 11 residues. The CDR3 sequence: CSAITGSTQYF.

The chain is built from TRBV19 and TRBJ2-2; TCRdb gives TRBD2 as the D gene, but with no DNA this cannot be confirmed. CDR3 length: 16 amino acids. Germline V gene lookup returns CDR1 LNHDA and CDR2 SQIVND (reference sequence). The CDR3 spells CASSSRLARGTGELFF.

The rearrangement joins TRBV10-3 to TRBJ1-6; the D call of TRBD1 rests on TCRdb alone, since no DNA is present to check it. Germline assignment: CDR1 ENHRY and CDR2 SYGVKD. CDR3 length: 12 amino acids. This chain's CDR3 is CAISLQGSPLHF.

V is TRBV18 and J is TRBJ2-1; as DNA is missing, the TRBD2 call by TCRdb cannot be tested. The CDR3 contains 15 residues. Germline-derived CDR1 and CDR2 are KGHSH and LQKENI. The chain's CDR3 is CASSPMGTSGNEQFF.

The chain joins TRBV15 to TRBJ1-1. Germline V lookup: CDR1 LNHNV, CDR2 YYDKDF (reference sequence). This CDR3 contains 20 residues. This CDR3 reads CATSRDKVEVGSSADTEAFF.

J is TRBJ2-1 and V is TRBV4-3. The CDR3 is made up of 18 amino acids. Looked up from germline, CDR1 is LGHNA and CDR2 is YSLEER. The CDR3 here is CASSQDGVSGSATDEQFF.

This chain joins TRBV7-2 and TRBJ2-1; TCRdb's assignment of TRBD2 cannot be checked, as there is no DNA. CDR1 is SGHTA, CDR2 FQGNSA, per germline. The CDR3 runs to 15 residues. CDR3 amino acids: CASIMRRGPYNEQFF.

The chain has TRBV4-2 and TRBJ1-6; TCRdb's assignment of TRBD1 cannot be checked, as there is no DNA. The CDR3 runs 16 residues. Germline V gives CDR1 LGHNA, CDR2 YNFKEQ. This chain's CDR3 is CASSQEGARANSPLHF.

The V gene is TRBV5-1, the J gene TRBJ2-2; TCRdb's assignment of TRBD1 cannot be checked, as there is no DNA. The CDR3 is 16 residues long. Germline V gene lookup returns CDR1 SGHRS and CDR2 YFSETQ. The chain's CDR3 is CVSSLVGAANTGELFF.

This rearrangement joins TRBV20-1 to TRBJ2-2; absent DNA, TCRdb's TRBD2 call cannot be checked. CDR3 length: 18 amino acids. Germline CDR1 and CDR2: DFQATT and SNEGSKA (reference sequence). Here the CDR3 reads CSARDPQILAGRTGELFF.

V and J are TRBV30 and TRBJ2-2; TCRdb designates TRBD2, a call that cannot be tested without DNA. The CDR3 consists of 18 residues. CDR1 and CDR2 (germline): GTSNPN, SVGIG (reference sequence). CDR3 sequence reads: CAWSQSMSSVLPTGELFF.

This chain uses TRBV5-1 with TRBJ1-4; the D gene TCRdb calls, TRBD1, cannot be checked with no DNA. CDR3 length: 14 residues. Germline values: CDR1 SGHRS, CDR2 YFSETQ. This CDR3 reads CASSQGTGEEKLFF.